The 14 T cell receptor beta chains listed next were all sequenced from one sample in a study of T cells in Graves' hyperthyroidism and ophthalmopathy. Using RNA transcripts as the source, TCR beta CDR3 regions were amplified. Primed by the HTBI set, a first-round RT-PCR was run on the TCR CDR3. A single record per CDR3 protein comes from TCRdb applying MiXCR to the multiplex PCR reads. The data contain roughly 700,000 distinct CDR3 sequences, 12% to 15% of them singletons. The sequencing sample was made of blood. The receptors originated from a woman younger than 35 with Graves' hyperthyroidism.

This clonotype was picked up a small number of times. The V gene is TRBV4-1, the J gene TRBJ2-7; the match to TRBD2 covers 11 bases. The ends lost 3 bases at V and 1 base at J; junction bases unmatched: 14. Germline V gives CDR1 MGHRA, CDR2 YSYEKL. The CDR3 spans 19 residues. The CDR3 DNA reads TGCGCCAGCAGCCACCCGGGACTGCCGGGACTAGCGGAGTCCTACGAGCAGTACTTC. Its protein product is CASSHPGLPGLAESYEQYF.

This clonotype was observed a few times. V and J are TRBV27 and TRBJ1-6, with D hard to call. Trimming shortened V by 2 bases and J by 8 bases, and 10 bases separated the two germline ends. CDR1 and CDR2 (germline): MNHEY, SMNVEV (reference sequence). The CDR3 runs to 14 residues. The CDR3 DNA reads as TGTGCCAGCAGTTTAAAGGGATCCTATTCACCCCTCCACTTT. Its translation is CASSLKGSYSPLHF.

This clonotype was observed at least ten times. The chain has TRBV6-1 and TRBJ2-3; D call uncertain. The CDR3 has 13 amino acids. From germline, CDR1 is MNHNS and CDR2 SASEGT. Trimming removed 1 base at V and 6 bases at J, with 8 bases between. CDR3 residues: CASSEGGRDTQYF. The CDR3 nucleotides read TGTGCCAGCAGTGAAGGCGGTAGGGATACGCAGTATTTT.

Of note for this clonotype: At one boundary the junction diverges from the germline segment, which might be a read error. This chain connects TRBV19 to TRBJ2-7; weak D call: TRBD2 (7 bases). There are 15 residues in the CDR3. The V gene's germline CDR1 is LNHDA and CDR2 SQIVND (reference sequence). The CDR3 sequence is CASSLTGGNSYGQYF. The CDR3 bases are TGTGCCAGTAGTCTAACGGGGGGCAACTCCTACGGGCAGTACTTC.

This clonotype was detected ten times or more. V usage is TRBV20-1 and J usage is TRBJ1-1, with D unresolved. CDR1 and CDR2 from the germline V gene are DFQATT and SNEGSKA (reference sequence). The CDR3 totals 12 residues. V dropped 1 base and J dropped 2 bases, with 5 bases sitting between them. This CDR3 is CSARAGNTEAFF. In DNA form, the CDR3 reads TGCAGTGCTAGAGCTGGTAACACTGAAGCTTTCTTT.

The chain links TRBV19 to TRBJ1-5; unclear D gene. V shed 3 bases and J shed 6 bases, with 12 bases lying between them. CDR1 and CDR2 from the germline V gene are LNHDA and SQIVND (reference sequence). This CDR3 region has 14 residues. Here the CDR3 reads CASSMGFVGQPQHF. CDR3 coding DNA: TGTGCCAGTAGTATGGGTTTTGTGGGTCAGCCCCAGCATTTT. The full variable domain, in which reference TRBV19 and TRBJ1-5 provide the parts outside the CDR3, is DGGITQSPKYLFRKEGQNVTLSCEQNLNHDAMYWYRQDPGQGLRLIYYSQIVNDFQKGDIAEGYSVSREKKESFPLTVTSAQKNPTAFYLCASSMGFVGQPQHFGDGTRLSIL.

Many counts were recorded for this clonotype. This chain connects TRBV11-1 to TRBJ2-1; 10 nucleotides align to TRBD1. V lost 6 bases and J lost 3; bases outside the gene matches: 8. The CDR3 has 16 amino acids. CDR1 and CDR2 (germline): SGHAT, FQDESV (reference sequence). The CDR3, as DNA: TGTGCCAGCAGTCCATCTGGGACAGGGGTCTACAATGAGCAGTTCTTC. Its protein is CASSPSGTGVYNEQFF.

This chain connects TRBV20-1 to TRBJ2-3; 9 bases fit TRBD1. Germline CDR1 DFQATT, CDR2 SNEGSKA (reference sequence). The CDR3 totals 15 residues. V shed 3 bases and J 5 bases; nucleotides not matched to a gene: 9. The CDR3 nucleotides are TGCAGTGCTAGGTCGCCGGACAGGGGTGGAGATACGCAGTATTTT. The encoded protein is CSARSPDRGGDTQYF.

This clonotype was observed at least ten times. The rearrangement links TRBV2 to TRBJ2-3; D not resolved. Germline V gene sequence: CDR1 SNHLY, CDR2 FYNNEI. This CDR3 contains 17 residues. V was clipped by 7 bases and J by 1 base, with 21 bases between them. CDR3 loop: CASKTLYKGPGTDTQYF. CDR3 DNA sequence: TGTGCCAGCAAGACCCTATATAAGGGTCCAGGCACAGATACGCAGTATTTT.

This clonotype has more than one count but fewer than ten. The rearrangement joins TRBV10-1 to TRBJ2-2; 12 bases line up with TRBD1. The germline V gene has CDR1 WNHNN and CDR2 SYGVQD (reference sequence). This CDR3 comprises 14 residues. The CDR3 DNA sequence: TGCGCTACAGGGACAGGGGGCTTGACCGGGGAGCTGTTTTTT. It encodes CATGTGGLTGELFF.

This clonotype was counted many times. V and J are TRBV7-9 and TRBJ2-2; 10 bases match TRBD2. The CDR3 is 15 residues long. V gave up 4 bases and J gave up 3 bases; unmatched junction bases: 2. Germline V lookup: CDR1 SEHNR, CDR2 FQNEAQ (reference sequence). The CDR3 DNA sequence: TGTGCCAGCAGCTACGGACTAGCGGACACCGGGGAGCTGTTTTTT. It translates to CASSYGLADTGELFF.

This chain links TRBV12-3 or TRBV12-4 with TRBJ1-1; D unclear. CDR3 length equals 11 residues. The V and J ends lost 4 bases and 10 bases respectively, with 10 bases between them. This CDR3 reads CASSSGLPAFF. CDR3 coding DNA: TGTGCCAGCAGTTCGGGCCTCCCAGCTTTCTTT.

The sample holds many counts of this clonotype. This sequence joins TRBV12-3 or TRBV12-4 and TRBJ1-1, with D possibly TRBD1 on 5 matching bases. CDR3 length: 14 amino acids. With 6 bases removed from V and 2 bases from J, the gap between germline ends came to 13 bases. The CDR3 loop reads CASSPPGVNTEAFF. The CDR3 DNA reads TGTGCCAGCAGCCCTCCGGGGGTTAACACTGAAGCTTTCTTT.

This clonotype was recorded many times. This likely stems from a read error, as it lies one base from a far larger clone. The V and J genes are TRBV9 and TRBJ2-7, with D hard to call. Trimming stripped 0 bases from V and 2 bases from J, with 0 bases between. CDR1 and CDR2 from the germline V gene are SGDLS and YYNGEE. The CDR3 is made up of 11 amino acids. The CDR3 sequence is CASSVAYEQYF. CDR3 nucleotides: TGTGCCAGCAGCGTAGCCTACGAGCAGTACTTC.